This TCR beta chain was documented in a study of cytomegalovirus exposure and HLA in healthy donors. Study results and caveats: Researchers reported in a later analysis that a missense DCLRE1C variant was tied to TCR beta V- and J-gene trimming. Further analysis was carried out later, and it showed several of the most significant clusters appearing linked to common viral pathogens. It was reported that the classifier diagnosed cytomegalovirus status with high specificity and sensitivity in both the original and validation cohorts.

The primer mix had 60 Vbeta and 13 Jbeta primers. Produced via immunoSEQ multiplex PCR; TCRdb's table is partial and in-frame only. The table shows approximately 160,000 clones, with just under 80% occurring only once. This clone was seen only a few times. Its antigen is currently unknown. The sequence derives from a woman between 50 and 59 years old in good health and CMV-seropositive. The source material was PBMCs.

The CDR3 sequence is CASSSDRVGELFF. The CDR3 DNA is TGTGCCAGCAGTTCCGACAGGGTCGGGGAGCTGTTTTTT. The rearrangement uses TRBV5-4 and TRBJ2-2; TRBD1 agrees at 7 bases. The CDR3 spans 13 residues. Trimming cost V 5 bases and J 7 bases; bases outside gene matches: 5. CDR1 is SGHNT, CDR2 YYREEE, per germline (reference sequence).